Below, 30 T cell receptor beta chains from the same sample are listed, as sequenced in a study of T cells in Graves' hyperthyroidism and ophthalmopathy. Template material for amplifying TCR beta CDR3 regions consisted of RNA transcripts. First-round RT-PCR targeting the TCR CDR3 was performed with the HTBI primer set. TCRdb reprocessed the multiplex PCR reads via MiXCR and lists one record per CDR3 protein. The table records fewer than 900,000 distinct CDR3 sequences, roughly 15% of them present only once. Sequencing input: blood. Source of these receptors: a man in his late teens or twenties with Graves' hyperthyroidism.

The chain combines TRBV25-1 with TRBJ1-6; the D gene is possibly TRBD1 (5 bases). From germline, CDR1 is MGHDK and CDR2 SYGVNS. Trimming shortened V by 0 bases and J by 8 bases, and 11 bases separated the two germline ends. The CDR3 has 15 residues. CDR3 loop: CASSEYKGTDSPLHF. The CDR3 DNA reads TGTGCCAGCAGTGAATATAAGGGGACCGATTCACCCCTCCACTTT.

This chain joins TRBV28 and TRBJ2-5; TRBD2 aligns across 11 bases. J lost 1 base, V lost 4 bases, and 5 bases had no gene match. This CDR3 is 16 amino acids long. Germline V gene sequence: CDR1 MDHEN, CDR2 SYDVKM. CDR3 bases: TGTGCCAGCAGTTCCCCTAGCGGGAGGATCCAAGAGACCCAGTACTTC. It specifies CASSSPSGRIQETQYF. The full variable domain, its missing parts supplied by reference TRBV28 and TRBJ2-5, is DVKVTQSSRYLVKRTGEKVFLECVQDMDHENMFWYRQDPGLGLRLIYFSYDVKMKEKGDIPEGYSVSREKKERFSLILESASTNQTSMYLCASSSPSGRIQETQYFGPGTRLLVL.

The genes are TRBV28 and TRBJ2-1; TRBD1 might be the D (5 bases). V was trimmed by 0 bases and J by 6 bases, leaving 9 bases between them. This CDR3 has 14 amino acids. Germline CDR1 reads MDHEN; CDR2 reads SYDVKM. The DNA for the CDR3 is TGTGCCAGCAGTTTATGGGCAGGGTCCAATGAGCAGTTCTTC. This gives the protein CASSLWAGSNEQFF.

The gene calls are TRBV28 and TRBJ2-6; D may be TRBD2 (6 bases). This CDR3 comprises 17 residues. Germline V gene lookup returns CDR1 MDHEN and CDR2 SYDVKM. V lost 4 bases to trimming and J lost 0 bases, with 13 bases between them. CDR3 sequence: CASSSPGLSSGANVLTF. CDR3 DNA: TGTGCCAGCAGTTCGCCGGGACTGAGCTCTGGGGCCAACGTCCTGACTTTC.

The table lists this clonotype with many counts. The rearrangement links TRBV4-1 to TRBJ1-2; D perhaps matches TRBD1 (6 bases). Trimming stripped 3 bases from V and 2 bases from J, with 7 bases between. The CDR3 sequence is 13 residues long. Germline CDR1 is MGHRA and CDR2 is YSYEKL. The CDR3 loop is CASSQGANYGYTF. CDR3 in DNA: TGCGCCAGCAGCCAGGGGGCGAACTATGGCTACACCTTC.

This clonotype appeared many times. This rearrangement joins TRBV27 to TRBJ2-5; D unclear. Germline V gene sequence: CDR1 MNHEY, CDR2 SMNVEV (reference sequence). The V end was cut by 5 bases, the J end by 3 bases, with 10 bases between. This CDR3 contains 13 residues. CDR3 DNA sequence: TGTGCCAGCAGTCCGGACGAAAAAGAGACCCAGTACTTC. It specifies CASSPDEKETQYF.

This clonotype has just a few counts. The genes are TRBV5-8 and TRBJ2-1; 7 bases align to TRBD2. The germline V gene encodes CDR1 SGHTS and CDR2 YDEGEE. The CDR3 length is 15 residues. Germline trimming cut 3 bases from V and 8 bases from J; bases unmatched to any gene: 11. The CDR3 DNA reads as TGTGCCAGCAGCTCCCCCGTGGAGGGAGGGGATGAGCAGTTCTTC. Translating gives CASSSPVEGGDEQFF.

There are many counts of this clonotype. DNA of the CDR3: TGCAGTGCTAGAGATGGGGGAGCTGGAAGCACCTACGAGCAGTACTTC. Translated, it gives CSARDGGAGSTYEQYF. V usage is TRBV20-1 and J usage is TRBJ2-7; D tentatively fits TRBD1 or TRBD2 (5 bases each). Trimming shortened V by 0 bases and J by 2 bases, and 17 bases separated the two germline ends. The CDR3 totals 16 residues. Looked up from germline, CDR1 is DFQATT and CDR2 is SNEGSKA (reference sequence).

This clonotype occurred many times. The rearrangement joins TRBV28 to TRBJ2-2, with 7 positions matching TRBD1. Looked up from germline, CDR1 is MDHEN and CDR2 is SYDVKM. This CDR3 is built from 13 residues. The V and J ends lost 10 bases and 4 bases, in that order; junction bases with no gene match: 6. CDR3 sequence reads: CATVGTVTGELFF. CDR3 coding DNA: TGTGCCACCGTCGGGACAGTCACCGGGGAGCTGTTTTTT.

This clonotype was found a few times. The V and J genes are TRBV29-1 and TRBJ2-3; no firm D call. Trimming shortened V by 0 bases and J by 4 bases, and 11 bases separated the two germline ends. Per germline, CDR1 SQVTM and CDR2 ANQGSEA. The CDR3 totals 14 residues. This CDR3 reads CSVEETGSADTQYF. CDR3 nucleotide sequence: TGCAGCGTTGAAGAAACGGGCTCGGCAGATACGCAGTATTTT.

The gene calls are TRBV20-1 and TRBJ2-5; no definite D call. From germline, CDR1 is DFQATT and CDR2 SNEGSKA (reference sequence). The CDR3 extends over 13 amino acids. V was trimmed by 1 base and J by 0 bases, leaving 6 bases between them. Here the CDR3 reads CSARGQYQETQYF. CDR3 DNA: TGCAGTGCTAGAGGCCAGTACCAAGAGACCCAGTACTTC.

CDR3 amino acids: CASRAVGGDHEQYF. Written as DNA, the CDR3 is TGTGCCAGCAGGGCCGTTGGTGGGGACCACGAGCAGTACTTC. The J gene is TRBJ2-7, the V gene TRBV28; either TRBD1 or TRBD2 may supply D (5 bases each). V was cut by 6 bases and J by 5 bases, with 17 bases left in between. The CDR3 runs 14 residues. CDR1 MDHEN and CDR2 SYDVKM come from the germline V gene.

The V gene is TRBV20-1, the J gene TRBJ1-1, with TRBD1 as a possible D gene (6 bases). Germline V lookup: CDR1 DFQATT, CDR2 SNEGSKA (reference sequence). This CDR3 contains 14 residues. Deletions cut 5 bases from V and 1 base from J, with 14 bases between. CDR3 DNA sequence: TGCAGTGCTGCTAGGGGGGCGGGGAACACTGAAGCTTTCTTT. This gives the protein CSAARGAGNTEAFF.

This clonotype turned up a few times. The rearrangement links TRBV2 to TRBJ2-3; TRBD2 agrees at 9 bases. With V trimmed by 1 base and J by 6 bases, 5 bases remained unmatched. Germline-derived CDR1 and CDR2 are SNHLY and FYNNEI. CDR3 length: 15 amino acids. The CDR3 DNA is TGTGCCAGCAGTGAAGGCGGGAGGGCCGCTGATACGCAGTATTTT. Protein product: CASSEGGRAADTQYF.

This clonotype occurred once. The J gene is TRBJ1-5, the V gene TRBV6-2 or TRBV6-3; no clear D gene. From germline, CDR1 is MNHEY and CDR2 SVGEGT. V lost 8 bases and J 6 bases, leaving 11 bases between the germline ends. The CDR3 runs 12 residues. CDR3 DNA sequence: TGTGCCAGCGGGCAGACCGTTCAGCCCCAGCATTTT. Protein sequence: CASGQTVQPQHF.

This clonotype was picked up many times. The CDR3 region has the DNA TGTGCCAGCAGCCCACAGGGGGCCTACAATGAGCAGTTCTTC. Translation: CASSPQGAYNEQFF. The rearrangement joins TRBV11-3 to TRBJ2-1; TRBD1 matches 8 bases. V lost 5 bases and J lost 2; bases outside the gene matches: 2. CDR1 is SGHNT and CDR2 is YENEEA in the germline V gene. The CDR3 spans 14 residues. Drawing the rest from reference TRBV11-3 and TRBJ2-1, the complete variable domain is EAGVVQSPRYKIIEKKQPVAFWCNPISGHNTLYWYLQNLGQGPELLIRYENEEAVDDSQLPKDRFSAERLKGVDSTLKIQPAELGDSAVYLCASSPQGAYNEQFFGPGTRLTVL.

This clonotype was picked up many times. V is TRBV5-1 and J is TRBJ1-2; D call uncertain. This CDR3 contains 12 residues. From germline, CDR1 is SGHRS and CDR2 YFSETQ. V was cut by 4 bases and J by 2 bases, with 6 bases left in between. The DNA for the CDR3 is TGCGCCAGCAGCCCCGCGAACTATGGCTACACCTTC. As protein: CASSPANYGYTF.

The V gene is TRBV10-2, the J gene TRBJ2-3; 13 bases are a match to TRBD2. The CDR3 is 19 amino acids. Germline V gives CDR1 WSHSY, CDR2 SAAADI. V was clipped by 6 bases and J by 2 bases; unmatched bases: 14. The CDR3 DNA is TGCGCCAGCAGGAGAGGACTAGCGGGAGCCGTGGGACCCACAGATACGCAGTATTTT. Translating it yields CASRRGLAGAVGPTDTQYF.

Many counts were recorded for this clonotype. CDR3 sequence reads: CASSPTRDGSTDTQYF. The CDR3 region has the DNA TGTGCCAGCAGCCCAACCCGGGACGGTTCCACAGATACGCAGTATTTT. The chain combines TRBV7-3 with TRBJ2-3, with D tentatively TRBD1 or TRBD2 (5 bases each). In germline, CDR1 is SGHTA, CDR2 FQGTGA. Trimming cost V 5 bases and J 2 bases, with 17 bases left between them. This CDR3 has 16 residues.

This clonotype was found many times. This chain links TRBV20-1 with TRBJ2-1, with TRBD2 identical over 11 bases. This CDR3 has 14 residues. V lost 2 bases and J lost 6; bases outside the gene matches: 3. Germline V gene data show CDR1 as DFQATT and CDR2 as SNEGSKA (reference sequence). The DNA for the CDR3 is TGCAGTGCTAGACCCGGGACTAGCGGCAATGAGCAGTTCTTC. Translated, it gives CSARPGTSGNEQFF.

The chain joins TRBV7-9 to TRBJ2-7; D call uncertain. The CDR3 is 14 residues long. The ends were cut back, 2 bases at V and 2 bases at J, with 10 bases in the middle. The germline gives CDR1 SEHNR, CDR2 FQNEAQ (reference sequence). CDR3 protein: CASSLSEETYEQYF. DNA for the CDR3: TGTGCCAGCAGCTTATCCGAGGAAACCTACGAGCAGTACTTC.

The rearrangement joins TRBV6-4 to TRBJ2-1; TRBD2 matches 8 bases. CDR1 is MRHNA, CDR2 SNTAGT, per germline. Trimming cost V 3 bases and J 6 bases; bases outside gene matches: 10. This CDR3 comprises 16 residues. CDR3 protein: CASSEFPAGDRNEQFF. The CDR3 DNA sequence: TGTGCCAGCAGTGAGTTCCCAGCGGGAGACCGCAATGAGCAGTTCTTC.

The rearrangement links TRBV20-1 to TRBJ2-3; maybe TRBD1 (5 bases). CDR1 and CDR2 from the germline V gene are DFQATT and SNEGSKA (reference sequence). CDR3 length: 12 amino acids. The CDR3: CSAAGSTDTQYF. DNA of the CDR3: TGCAGCGCAGCAGGGAGCACAGATACGCAGTATTTT.

This clonotype was found a few times. The chain couples TRBV6-1 to TRBJ2-5, with 10 bases aligning to TRBD2. The germline V gene encodes CDR1 MNHNS and CDR2 SASEGT. CDR3 size: 15 residues. V shed 9 bases, J shed 5 bases, and the junction held 12 bases outside the gene matches. CDR3 nucleotide sequence: TGTGCCAGTACGAGGGGTAGCGGGAGGATGGAGACCCAGTACTTC. It translates to CASTRGSGRMETQYF.

A few counts support this clonotype. The J gene is TRBJ1-2, the V gene TRBV7-9; 7 bases align to TRBD1. Germline V gene data show CDR1 as SEHNR and CDR2 as FQNEAQ (reference sequence). The V segment lost 4 bases and the J segment 8 bases; nucleotides outside the gene matches: 10. This CDR3 region has 14 residues. The CDR3 sequence: CASSSPGQFLGYTF. CDR3 nucleotides: TGTGCCAGCAGCTCACCGGGACAGTTCCTGGGCTACACCTTC.

This clonotype was seen at least ten times. V and J are TRBV20-1 and TRBJ2-7; 9 bases fit TRBD2. The CDR3 has 13 amino acids. V shed 2 bases and J 2 bases; nucleotides not matched to a gene: 1. Germline V CDR1 and CDR2: DFQATT, SNEGSKA (reference sequence). The CDR3 DNA is TGCAGTGCTAGACTAGCGGGGACCTACGAGCAGTACTTC. Residues: CSARLAGTYEQYF.

The chain carries TRBV5-1 and TRBJ2-7; 7 nucleotides match TRBD2. Trimming took 7 bases from V and 3 from J; bases not matched to a gene: 7. The CDR3 loop spans 13 amino acids. Germline V gene lookup returns CDR1 SGHRS and CDR2 YFSETQ. In DNA form, the CDR3 reads TGCGCCAGCCGGGACTATCATGACTACGAGCAGTACTTC. The encoded protein is CASRDYHDYEQYF.

In this sample, this clonotype turned up many times. This chain connects TRBV28 to TRBJ2-7, with TRBD1 identical over 8 bases. Trimming took 4 bases from V and 3 from J; bases not matched to a gene: 5. The CDR3 runs 14 residues. Per the germline V gene, CDR1 is MDHEN and CDR2 is SYDVKM. CDR3 in DNA: TGTGCCAGCAGTTGGACAGGGCGTAACTACGAGCAGTACTTC. This gives the protein CASSWTGRNYEQYF.

V gene TRBV7-9 combines with J gene TRBJ2-7, with 15 bases lining up with TRBD2. Germline V gives CDR1 SEHNR, CDR2 FQNEAQ (reference sequence). The V and J ends lost 4 bases and 6 bases, in that order; junction bases with no gene match: 10. The CDR3 totals 17 residues. DNA for the CDR3: TGTGCCAGCAGCTCGGGACTAGCGGGAGGTCCTGCTGCCGAGCAGTACTTC. Residues: CASSSGLAGGPAAEQYF.

The chain carries TRBV2 and TRBJ2-7; 11 bases fit TRBD2. The germline gives CDR1 SNHLY, CDR2 FYNNEI. Trimming removed 10 bases from V and 6 bases from J; junction bases left unmatched: 5. The CDR3 consists of 12 residues. The CDR3 loop reads CATGLAGVEQYF. The DNA of the CDR3 is TGTGCCACCGGACTAGCGGGCGTCGAGCAGTACTTC.